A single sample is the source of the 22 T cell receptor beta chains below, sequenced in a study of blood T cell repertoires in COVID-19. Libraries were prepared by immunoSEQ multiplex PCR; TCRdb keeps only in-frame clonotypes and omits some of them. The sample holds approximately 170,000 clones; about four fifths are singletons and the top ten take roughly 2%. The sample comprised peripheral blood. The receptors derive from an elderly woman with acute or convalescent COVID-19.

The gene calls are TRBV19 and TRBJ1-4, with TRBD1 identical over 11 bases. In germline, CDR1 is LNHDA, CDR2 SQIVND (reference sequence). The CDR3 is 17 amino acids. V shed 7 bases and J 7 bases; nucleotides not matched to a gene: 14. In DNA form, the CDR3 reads TGTGCCAGTACCTATGGACAGGGGGCGCCGGCGGGTGAAAAACTGTTTTTT. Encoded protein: CASTYGQGAPAGEKLFF.

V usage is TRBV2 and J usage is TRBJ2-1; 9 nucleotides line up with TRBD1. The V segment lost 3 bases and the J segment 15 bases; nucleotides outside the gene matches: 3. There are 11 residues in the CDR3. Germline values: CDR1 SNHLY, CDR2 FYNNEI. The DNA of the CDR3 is TGTGCCAGCAGTGACGGGACAGGGTGGTTCTTC. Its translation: CASSDGTGWFF. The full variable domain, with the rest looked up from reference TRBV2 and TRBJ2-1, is EPEVTQTPSHQVTQMGQEVILRCVPISNHLYFYWYRQILGQKVEFLVSFYNNEISEKSEIFDDQFSVERPDGSNFTLKIRSTKLEDSAMYFCASSDGTGWFFGPGTRLTVL.

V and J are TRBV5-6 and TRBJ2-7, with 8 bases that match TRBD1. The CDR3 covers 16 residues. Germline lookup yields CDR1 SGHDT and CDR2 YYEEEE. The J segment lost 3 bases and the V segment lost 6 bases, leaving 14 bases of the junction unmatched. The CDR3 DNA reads TGTGCCAGCAATAGAAGAAGGACAGGGTTTATCTACGAGCAGTACTTC. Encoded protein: CASNRRRTGFIYEQYF.

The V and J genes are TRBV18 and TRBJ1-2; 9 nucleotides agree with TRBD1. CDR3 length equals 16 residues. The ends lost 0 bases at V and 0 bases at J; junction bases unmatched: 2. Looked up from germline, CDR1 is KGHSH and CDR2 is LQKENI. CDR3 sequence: CASSPPRTGANYGYTF. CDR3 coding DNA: TGTGCCAGCTCACCACCCAGGACAGGGGCTAACTATGGCTACACCTTC.

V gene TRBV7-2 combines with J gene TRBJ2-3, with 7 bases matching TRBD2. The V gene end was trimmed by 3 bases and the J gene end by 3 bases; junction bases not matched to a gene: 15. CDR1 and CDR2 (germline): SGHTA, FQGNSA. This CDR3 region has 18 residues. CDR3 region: CASSFPLRREGRTDTQYF. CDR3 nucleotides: TGTGCCAGCAGCTTCCCCTTAAGAAGGGAGGGCAGGACAGATACGCAGTATTTT.

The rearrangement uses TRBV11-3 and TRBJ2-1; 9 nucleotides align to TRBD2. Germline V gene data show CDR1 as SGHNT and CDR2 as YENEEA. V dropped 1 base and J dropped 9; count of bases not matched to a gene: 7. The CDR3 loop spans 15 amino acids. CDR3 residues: CASSLGLAGSGEQFF. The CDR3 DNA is TGTGCCAGCAGCTTAGGGCTAGCGGGAAGTGGTGAGCAGTTCTTC. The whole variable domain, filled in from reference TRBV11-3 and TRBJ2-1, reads EAGVVQSPRYKIIEKKQPVAFWCNPISGHNTLYWYLQNLGQGPELLIRYENEEAVDDSQLPKDRFSAERLKGVDSTLKIQPAELGDSAVYLCASSLGLAGSGEQFFGPGTRLTVL.

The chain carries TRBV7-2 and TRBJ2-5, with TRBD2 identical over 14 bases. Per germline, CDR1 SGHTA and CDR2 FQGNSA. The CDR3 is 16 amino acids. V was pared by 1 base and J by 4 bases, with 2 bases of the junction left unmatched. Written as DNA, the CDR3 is TGTGCCAGCAGCTTAGGACTAGCGGGGGGGCCAGAGACCCAGTACTTC. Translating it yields CASSLGLAGGPETQYF.

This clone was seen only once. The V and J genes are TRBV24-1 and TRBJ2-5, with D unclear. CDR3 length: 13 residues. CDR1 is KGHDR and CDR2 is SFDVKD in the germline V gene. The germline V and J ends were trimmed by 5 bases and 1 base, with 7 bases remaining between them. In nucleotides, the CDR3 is TGTGCCACCAGTGGACAAGCCCAAGAGACCCAGTACTTC. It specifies CATSGQAQETQYF.

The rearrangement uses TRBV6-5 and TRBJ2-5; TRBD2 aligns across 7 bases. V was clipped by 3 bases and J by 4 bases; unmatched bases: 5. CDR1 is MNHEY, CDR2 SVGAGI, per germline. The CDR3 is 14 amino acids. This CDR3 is CASSYNGRLETQYF. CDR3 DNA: TGTGCCAGCAGTTATAACGGGAGGCTAGAGACCCAGTACTTC.

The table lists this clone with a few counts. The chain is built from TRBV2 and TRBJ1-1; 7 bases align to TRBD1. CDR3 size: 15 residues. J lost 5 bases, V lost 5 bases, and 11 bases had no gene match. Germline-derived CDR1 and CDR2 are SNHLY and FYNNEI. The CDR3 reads CASSRSGQGETEAFF. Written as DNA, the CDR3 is TGTGCCAGCAGTCGTTCTGGGCAGGGGGAAACTGAAGCTTTCTTT.

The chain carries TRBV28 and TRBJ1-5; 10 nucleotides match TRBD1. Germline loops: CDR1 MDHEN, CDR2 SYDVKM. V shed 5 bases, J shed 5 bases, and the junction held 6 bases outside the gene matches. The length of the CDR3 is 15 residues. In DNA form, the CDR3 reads TGTGCCAGCAGTCCGGGACAGGGGATGCATCAGCCCCAGCATTTT. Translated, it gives CASSPGQGMHQPQHF.

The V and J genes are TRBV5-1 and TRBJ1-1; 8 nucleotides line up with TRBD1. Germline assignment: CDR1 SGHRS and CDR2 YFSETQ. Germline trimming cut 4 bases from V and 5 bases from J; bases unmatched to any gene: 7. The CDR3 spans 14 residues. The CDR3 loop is CASSLSGGVTEAFF. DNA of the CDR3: TGCGCCAGCAGCCTGTCAGGGGGCGTGACTGAAGCTTTCTTT.

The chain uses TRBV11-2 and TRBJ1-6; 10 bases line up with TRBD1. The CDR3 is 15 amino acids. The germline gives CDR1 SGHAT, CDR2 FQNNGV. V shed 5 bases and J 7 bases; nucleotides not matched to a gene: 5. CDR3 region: CASSMGTGVNSPLHF. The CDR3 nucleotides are TGTGCCAGCAGCATGGGGACAGGGGTAAATTCACCCCTCCACTTT. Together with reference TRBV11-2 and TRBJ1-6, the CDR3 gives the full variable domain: EAGVAQSPRYKIIEKRQSVAFWCNPISGHATLYWYQQILGQGPKLLIQFQNNGVVDDSQLPKDRFSAERLKGVDSTLKIQPAKLEDSAVYLCASSMGTGVNSPLHFGNGTRLTVT.

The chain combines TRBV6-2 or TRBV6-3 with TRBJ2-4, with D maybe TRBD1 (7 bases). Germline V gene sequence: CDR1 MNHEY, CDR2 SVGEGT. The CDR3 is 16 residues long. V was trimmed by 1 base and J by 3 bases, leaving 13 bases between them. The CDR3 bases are TGTGCCAGCAGTTACTTGTCAGGGGGAGGCAAAAACATTCAGTACTTC. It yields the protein CASSYLSGGGKNIQYF.

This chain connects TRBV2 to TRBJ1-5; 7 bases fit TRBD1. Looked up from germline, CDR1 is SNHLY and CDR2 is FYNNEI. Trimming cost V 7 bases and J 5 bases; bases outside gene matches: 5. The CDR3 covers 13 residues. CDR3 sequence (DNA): TGTGCCAGCATACACGACAGGGATCAGCCCCAGCATTTT. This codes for CASIHDRDQPQHF.

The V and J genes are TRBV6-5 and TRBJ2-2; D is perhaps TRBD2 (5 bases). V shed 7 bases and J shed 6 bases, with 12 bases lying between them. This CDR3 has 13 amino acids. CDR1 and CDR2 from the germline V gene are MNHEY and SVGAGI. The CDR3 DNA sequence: TGTGCCAGCACCATGAGGAGGTCCGGGGAGCTGTTTTTT. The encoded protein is CASTMRRSGELFF.

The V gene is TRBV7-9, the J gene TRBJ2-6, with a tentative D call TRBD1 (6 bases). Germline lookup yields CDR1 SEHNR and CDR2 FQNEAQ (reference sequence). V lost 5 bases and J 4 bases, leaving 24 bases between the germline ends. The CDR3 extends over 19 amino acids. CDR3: CASSRRLGGRLSGANVLTF. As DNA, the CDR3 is TGTGCCAGCAGCCGGCGGCTAGGGGGACGGCTAAGCGGGGCCAACGTCCTGACTTTC.

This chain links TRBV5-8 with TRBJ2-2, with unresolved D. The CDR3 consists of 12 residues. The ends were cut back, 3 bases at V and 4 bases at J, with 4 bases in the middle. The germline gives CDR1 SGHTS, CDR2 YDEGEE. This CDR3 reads CASSSFTGELFF. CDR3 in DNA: TGTGCCAGCAGCTCCTTCACCGGGGAGCTGTTTTTT.

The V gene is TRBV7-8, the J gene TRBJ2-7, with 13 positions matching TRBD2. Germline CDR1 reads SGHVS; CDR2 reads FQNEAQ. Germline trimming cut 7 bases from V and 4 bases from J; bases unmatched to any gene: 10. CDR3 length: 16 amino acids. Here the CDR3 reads CASIRHGGLAGYEQYF. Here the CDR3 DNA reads TGTGCCAGCATCAGACACGGGGGACTAGCGGGGTACGAGCAGTACTTC. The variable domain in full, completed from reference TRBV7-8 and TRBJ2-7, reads GAGVSQSPRYKVAKRGQDVALRCDPISGHVSLFWYQQALGQGPEFLTYFQNEAQLDKSGLPSDRFFAERPEGSVSTLKIQRTQQEDSAVYLCASIRHGGLAGYEQYFGPGTRLTVT.

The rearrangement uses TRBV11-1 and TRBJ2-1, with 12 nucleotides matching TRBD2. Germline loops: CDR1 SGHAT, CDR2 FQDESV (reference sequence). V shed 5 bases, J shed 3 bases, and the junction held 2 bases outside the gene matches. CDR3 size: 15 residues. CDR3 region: CASSPLAGGYNEQFF. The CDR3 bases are TGTGCCAGCAGCCCACTAGCGGGGGGCTACAATGAGCAGTTCTTC. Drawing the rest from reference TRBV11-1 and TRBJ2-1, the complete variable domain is EAEVAQSPRYKITEKSQAVAFWCDPISGHATLYWYRQILGQGPELLVQFQDESVVDDSQLPKDRFSAERLKGVDSTLKIQPAELGDSAMYLCASSPLAGGYNEQFFGPGTRLTVL.

Written as DNA, the CDR3 is TGTGCCAGCAGCGTAGAGGCAGGGATCAGCACTGAAGCTTTCTTT. This sequence encodes CASSVEAGISTEAFF. The chain combines TRBV9 with TRBJ1-1; possibly TRBD1 for D (5 bases). Trimming cost V 0 bases and J 4 bases, with 13 bases left between them. This CDR3 has 15 amino acids. CDR1 and CDR2 from the germline V gene are SGDLS and YYNGEE.

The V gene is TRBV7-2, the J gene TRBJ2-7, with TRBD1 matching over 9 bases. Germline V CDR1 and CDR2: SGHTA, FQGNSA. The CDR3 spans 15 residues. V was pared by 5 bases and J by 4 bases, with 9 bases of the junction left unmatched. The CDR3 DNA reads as TGTGCCAGCAGCACGTCCGGGACAGGGCTTTACGAGCAGTACTTC. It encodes CASSTSGTGLYEQYF.